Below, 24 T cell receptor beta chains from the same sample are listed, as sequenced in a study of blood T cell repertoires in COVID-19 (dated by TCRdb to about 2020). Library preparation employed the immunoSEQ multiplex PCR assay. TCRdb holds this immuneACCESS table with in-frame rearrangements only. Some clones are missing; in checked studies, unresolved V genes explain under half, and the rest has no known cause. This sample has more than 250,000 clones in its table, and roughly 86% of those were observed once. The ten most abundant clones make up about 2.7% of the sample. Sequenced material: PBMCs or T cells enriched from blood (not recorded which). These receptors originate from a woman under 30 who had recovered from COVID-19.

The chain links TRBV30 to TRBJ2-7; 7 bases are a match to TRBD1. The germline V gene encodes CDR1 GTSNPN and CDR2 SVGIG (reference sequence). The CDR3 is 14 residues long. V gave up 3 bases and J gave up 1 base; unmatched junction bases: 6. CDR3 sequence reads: CAWRTGLGSYEQYF. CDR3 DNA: TGTGCCTGGAGGACAGGGCTGGGGTCCTACGAGCAGTACTTC. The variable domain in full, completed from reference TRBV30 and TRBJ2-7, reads SQTIHQWPATLVQPVGSPLSLECTVEGTSNPNLYWYRQAAGRGLQLLFYSVGIGQISSEVPQNLSASRPQDRQFILSSKKLLLSDSGFYLCAWRTGLGSYEQYFGPGTRLTVT.

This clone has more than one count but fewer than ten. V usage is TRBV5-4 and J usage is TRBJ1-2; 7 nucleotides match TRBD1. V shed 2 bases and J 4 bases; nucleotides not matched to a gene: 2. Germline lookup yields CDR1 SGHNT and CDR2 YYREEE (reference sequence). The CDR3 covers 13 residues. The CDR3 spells CASSFDRVYGYTF. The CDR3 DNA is TGTGCCAGCAGCTTCGACAGGGTCTATGGCTACACCTTC.

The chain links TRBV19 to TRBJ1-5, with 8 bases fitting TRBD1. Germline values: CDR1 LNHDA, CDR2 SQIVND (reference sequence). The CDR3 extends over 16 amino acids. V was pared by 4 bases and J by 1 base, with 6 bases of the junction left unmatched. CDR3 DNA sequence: TGTGCCAGTAGTACCATACAGGGGGGCAGCAATCAGCCCCAGCATTTT. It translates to CASSTIQGGSNQPQHF.

The chain's CDR3 is CASSHAGGLAYEQYF. The DNA of the CDR3 is TGCGCCAGCAGCCATGCCGGGGGGCTAGCCTACGAGCAGTACTTC. This chain connects TRBV4-1 to TRBJ2-7, with D tentatively TRBD2 (7 bases). Germline CDR1 is MGHRA and CDR2 is YSYEKL. V was pared by 3 bases and J by 2 bases, with 14 bases between. This CDR3 region has 15 residues.

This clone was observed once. The CDR3 loop is CASRPRGDGNYGYTF. The CDR3 coding sequence is TGCGCCAGCAGGCCCAGGGGGGACGGAAACTATGGCTACACCTTC. The rearrangement links TRBV4-1 to TRBJ1-2; 7 nucleotides align to TRBD1. With V trimmed by 6 bases and J by 2 bases, 9 bases remained unmatched. Germline CDR1 MGHRA, CDR2 YSYEKL. The CDR3 consists of 15 residues.

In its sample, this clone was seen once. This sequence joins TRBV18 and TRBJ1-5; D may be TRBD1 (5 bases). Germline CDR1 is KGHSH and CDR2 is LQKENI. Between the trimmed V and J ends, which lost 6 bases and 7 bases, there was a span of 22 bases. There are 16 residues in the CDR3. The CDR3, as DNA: TGTGCCAGCTCGGGAAATCGGCAGGGAAACGGCCAGCCCCAGCATTTT. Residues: CASSGNRQGNGQPQHF.

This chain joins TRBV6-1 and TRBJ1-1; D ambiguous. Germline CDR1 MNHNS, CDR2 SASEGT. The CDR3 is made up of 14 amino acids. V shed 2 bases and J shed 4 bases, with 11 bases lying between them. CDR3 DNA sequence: TGTGCCAGCAGTGAATCCCGAGCTCGCACTGAAGCTTTCTTT. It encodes CASSESRARTEAFF.

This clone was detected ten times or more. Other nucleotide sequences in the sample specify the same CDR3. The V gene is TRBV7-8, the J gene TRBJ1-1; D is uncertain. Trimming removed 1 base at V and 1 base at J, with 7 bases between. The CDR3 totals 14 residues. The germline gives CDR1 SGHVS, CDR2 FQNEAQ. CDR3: CASSLERGNTEAFF. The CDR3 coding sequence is TGTGCCAGCAGCTTAGAGCGCGGGAACACTGAAGCTTTCTTT.

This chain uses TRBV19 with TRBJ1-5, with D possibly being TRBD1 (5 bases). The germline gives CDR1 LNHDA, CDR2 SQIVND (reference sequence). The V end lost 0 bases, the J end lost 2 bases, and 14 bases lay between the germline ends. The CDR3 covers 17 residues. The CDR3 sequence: CASSIEAPGQGNQPQHF. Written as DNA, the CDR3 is TGTGCCAGTAGTATAGAGGCCCCAGGGCAGGGCAATCAGCCCCAGCATTTT.

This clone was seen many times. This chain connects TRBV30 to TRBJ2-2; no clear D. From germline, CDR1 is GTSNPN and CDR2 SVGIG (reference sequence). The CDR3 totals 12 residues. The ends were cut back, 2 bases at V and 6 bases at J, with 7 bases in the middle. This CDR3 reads CAWSPFPGELFF. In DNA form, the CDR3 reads TGTGCCTGGAGTCCCTTCCCCGGGGAGCTGTTTTTT.

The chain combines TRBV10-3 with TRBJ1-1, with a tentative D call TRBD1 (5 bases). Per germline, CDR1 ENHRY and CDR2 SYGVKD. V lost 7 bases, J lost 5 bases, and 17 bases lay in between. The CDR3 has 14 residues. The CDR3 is CAITRTGGVTEAFF. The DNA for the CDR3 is TGTGCCATCACACGGACCGGGGGGGTTACTGAAGCTTTCTTT.

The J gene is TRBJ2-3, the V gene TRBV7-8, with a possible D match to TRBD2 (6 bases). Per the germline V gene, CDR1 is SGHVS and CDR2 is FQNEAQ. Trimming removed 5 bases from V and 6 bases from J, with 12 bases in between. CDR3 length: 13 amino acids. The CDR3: CASSTGLTDTQYF. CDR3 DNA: TGTGCCAGCAGCACCGGACTAACGGATACGCAGTATTTT.

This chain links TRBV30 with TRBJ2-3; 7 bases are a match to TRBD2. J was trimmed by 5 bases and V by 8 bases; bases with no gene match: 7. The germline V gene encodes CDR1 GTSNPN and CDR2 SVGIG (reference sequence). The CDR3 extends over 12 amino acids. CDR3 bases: TGTGCCGGATCCCGGGGGGAAGATACGCAGTATTTT. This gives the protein CAGSRGEDTQYF.

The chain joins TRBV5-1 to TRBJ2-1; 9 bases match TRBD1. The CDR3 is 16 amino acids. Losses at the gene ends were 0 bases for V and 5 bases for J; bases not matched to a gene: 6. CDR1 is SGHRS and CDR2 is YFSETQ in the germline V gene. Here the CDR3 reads CASSLEVGQGHNEQFF. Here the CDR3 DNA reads TGCGCCAGCAGCTTGGAGGTCGGACAGGGGCACAATGAGCAGTTCTTC. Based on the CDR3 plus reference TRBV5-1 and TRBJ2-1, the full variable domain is KAGVTQTPRYLIKTRGQQVTLSCSPISGHRSVSWYQQTPGQGLQFLFEYFSETQRNKGNFPGRFSGRQFSNSRSEMNVSTLELGDSALYLCASSLEVGQGHNEQFFGPGTRLTVL.

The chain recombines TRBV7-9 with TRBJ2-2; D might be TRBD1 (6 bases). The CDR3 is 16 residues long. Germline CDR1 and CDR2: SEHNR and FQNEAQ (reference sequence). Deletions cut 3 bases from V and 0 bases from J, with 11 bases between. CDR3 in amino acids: CASSFDRLTNTGELFF. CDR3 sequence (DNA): TGTGCCAGCAGCTTTGACAGGCTTACGAACACCGGGGAGCTGTTTTTT.

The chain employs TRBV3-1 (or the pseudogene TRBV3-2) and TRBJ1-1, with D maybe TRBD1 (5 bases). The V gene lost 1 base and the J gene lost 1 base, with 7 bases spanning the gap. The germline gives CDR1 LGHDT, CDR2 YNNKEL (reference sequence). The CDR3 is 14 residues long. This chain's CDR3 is CASSQAGENTEAFF. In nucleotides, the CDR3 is TGTGCCAGCAGCCAAGCGGGGGAGAACACTGAAGCTTTCTTT.

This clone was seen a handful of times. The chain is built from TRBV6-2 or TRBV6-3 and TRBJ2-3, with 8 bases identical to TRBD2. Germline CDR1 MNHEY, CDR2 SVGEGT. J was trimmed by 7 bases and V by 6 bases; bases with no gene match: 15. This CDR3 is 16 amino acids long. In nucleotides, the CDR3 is TGTGCCAGCAGCCCTCTCACCGGTGCGGGGGGTAATACGCAGTATTTT. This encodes CASSPLTGAGGNTQYF.

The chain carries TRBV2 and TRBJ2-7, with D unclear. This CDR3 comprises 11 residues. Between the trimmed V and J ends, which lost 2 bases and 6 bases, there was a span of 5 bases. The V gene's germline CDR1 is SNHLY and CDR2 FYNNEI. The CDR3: CASSEYSEQYF. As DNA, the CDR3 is TGTGCCAGCAGTGAATATTCCGAGCAGTACTTC.

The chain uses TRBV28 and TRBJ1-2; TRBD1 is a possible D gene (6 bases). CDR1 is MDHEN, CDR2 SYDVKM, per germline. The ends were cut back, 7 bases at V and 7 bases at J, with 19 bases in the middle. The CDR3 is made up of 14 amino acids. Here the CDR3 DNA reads TGTGCCAGCACCCTCCTTAGGGGGGGAAGTGGCTACACCTTC. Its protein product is CASTLLRGGSGYTF.

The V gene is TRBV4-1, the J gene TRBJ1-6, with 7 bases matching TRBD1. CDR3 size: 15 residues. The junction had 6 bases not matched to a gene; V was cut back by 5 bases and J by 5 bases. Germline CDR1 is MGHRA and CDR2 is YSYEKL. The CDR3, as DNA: TGCGCCAGCAGCGAAGGGACAGCGAATAATTCACCCCTCCACTTT. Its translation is CASSEGTANNSPLHF.

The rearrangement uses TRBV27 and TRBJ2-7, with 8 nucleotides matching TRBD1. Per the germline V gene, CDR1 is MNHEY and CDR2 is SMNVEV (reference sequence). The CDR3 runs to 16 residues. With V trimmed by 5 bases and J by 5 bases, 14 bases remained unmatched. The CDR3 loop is CASSRGDRGMSNEQYF. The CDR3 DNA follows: TGTGCCAGCAGTCGCGGAGACAGGGGAATGTCAAACGAGCAGTACTTC.

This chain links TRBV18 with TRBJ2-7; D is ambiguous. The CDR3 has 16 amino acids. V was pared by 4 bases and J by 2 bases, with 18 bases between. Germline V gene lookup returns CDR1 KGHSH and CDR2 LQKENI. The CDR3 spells CASSLEHPGNPYEQYF. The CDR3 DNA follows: TGTGCCAGCTCACTAGAACACCCAGGTAACCCCTACGAGCAGTACTTC.

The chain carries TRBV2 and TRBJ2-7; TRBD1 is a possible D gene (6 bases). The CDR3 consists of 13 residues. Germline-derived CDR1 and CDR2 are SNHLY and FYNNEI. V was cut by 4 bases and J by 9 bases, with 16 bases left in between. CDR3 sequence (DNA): TGTGCCAGCAGTGGGTTACAGGGTAGGAGGCAGTACTTC. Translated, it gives CASSGLQGRRQYF. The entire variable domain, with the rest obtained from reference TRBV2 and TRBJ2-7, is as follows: EPEVTQTPSHQVTQMGQEVILRCVPISNHLYFYWYRQILGQKVEFLVSFYNNEISEKSEIFDDQFSVERPDGSNFTLKIRSTKLEDSAMYFCASSGLQGRRQYFGPGTRLTVT.

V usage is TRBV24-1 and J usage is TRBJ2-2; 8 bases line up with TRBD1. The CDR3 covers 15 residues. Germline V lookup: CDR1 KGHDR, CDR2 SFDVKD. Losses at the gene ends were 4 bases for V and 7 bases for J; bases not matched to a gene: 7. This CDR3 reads CATSDLGQGGGELFF. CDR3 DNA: TGTGCCACCAGTGACCTTGGACAGGGCGGCGGGGAGCTGTTTTTT.